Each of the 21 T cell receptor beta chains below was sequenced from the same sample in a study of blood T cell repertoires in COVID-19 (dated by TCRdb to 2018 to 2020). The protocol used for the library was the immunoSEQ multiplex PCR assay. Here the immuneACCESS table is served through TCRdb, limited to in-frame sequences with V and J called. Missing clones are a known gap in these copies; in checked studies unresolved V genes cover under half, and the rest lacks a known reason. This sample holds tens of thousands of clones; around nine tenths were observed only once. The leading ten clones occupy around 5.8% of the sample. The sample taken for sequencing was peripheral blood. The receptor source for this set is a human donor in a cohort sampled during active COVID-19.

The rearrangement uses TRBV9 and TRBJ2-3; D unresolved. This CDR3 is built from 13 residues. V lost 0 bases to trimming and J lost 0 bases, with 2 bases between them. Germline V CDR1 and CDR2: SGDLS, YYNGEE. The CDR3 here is CASSVASTDTQYF. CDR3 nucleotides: TGTGCCAGCAGCGTAGCTAGCACAGATACGCAGTATTTT.

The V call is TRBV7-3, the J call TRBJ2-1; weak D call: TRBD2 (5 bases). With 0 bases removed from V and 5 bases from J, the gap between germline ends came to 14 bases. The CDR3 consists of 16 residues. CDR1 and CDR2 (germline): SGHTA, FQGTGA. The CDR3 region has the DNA TGTGCCAGCAGCTTAACCGTGGCGGGCGACGACAATGAGCAGTTCTTC. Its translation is CASSLTVAGDDNEQFF. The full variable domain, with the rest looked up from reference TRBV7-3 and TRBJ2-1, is GAGVSQTPSNKVTEKGKYVELRCDPISGHTALYWYRQSLGQGPEFLIYFQGTGAADDSGLPNDRFFAVRPEGSVSTLKIQRTERGDSAVYLCASSLTVAGDDNEQFFGPGTRLTVL.

CDR3 in amino acids: CASRQGRNSPLHF. CDR3 coding DNA: TGTGCCAGCAGACAGGGGCGTAATTCACCCCTCCACTTT. The chain recombines TRBV6-4 with TRBJ1-6, with 7 nucleotides matching TRBD1. In germline, CDR1 is MRHNA, CDR2 SNTAGT. This CDR3 has 13 residues. J was trimmed by 6 bases and V by 6 bases; bases with no gene match: 2.

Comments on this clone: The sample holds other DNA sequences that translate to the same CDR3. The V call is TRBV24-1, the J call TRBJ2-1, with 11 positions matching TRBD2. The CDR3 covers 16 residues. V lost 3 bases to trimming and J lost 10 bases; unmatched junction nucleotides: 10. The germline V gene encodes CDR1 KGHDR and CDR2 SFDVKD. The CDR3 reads CATSDPSGGLWGEQFF. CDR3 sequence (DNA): TGTGCCACCAGTGATCCTAGCGGGGGGCTATGGGGGGAGCAGTTCTTC.

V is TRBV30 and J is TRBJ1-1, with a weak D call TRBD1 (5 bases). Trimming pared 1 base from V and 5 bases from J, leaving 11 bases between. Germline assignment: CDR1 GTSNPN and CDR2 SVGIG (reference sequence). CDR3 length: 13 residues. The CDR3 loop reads CAWSGQGQTEAFF. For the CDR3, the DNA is TGTGCCTGGAGTGGGCAGGGCCAAACTGAAGCTTTCTTT. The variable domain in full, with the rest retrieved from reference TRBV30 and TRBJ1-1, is SQTIHQWPATLVQPVGSPLSLECTVEGTSNPNLYWYRQAAGRGLQLLFYSVGIGQISSEVPQNLSASRPQDRQFILSSKKLLLSDSGFYLCAWSGQGQTEAFFGQGTRLTVV.

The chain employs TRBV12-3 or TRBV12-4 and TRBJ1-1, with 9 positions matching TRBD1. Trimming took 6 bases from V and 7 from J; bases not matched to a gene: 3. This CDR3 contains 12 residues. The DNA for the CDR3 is TGTGCCAGCAGGCTGGGACAGGGTGAAGCTTTCTTT. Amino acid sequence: CASRLGQGEAFF.

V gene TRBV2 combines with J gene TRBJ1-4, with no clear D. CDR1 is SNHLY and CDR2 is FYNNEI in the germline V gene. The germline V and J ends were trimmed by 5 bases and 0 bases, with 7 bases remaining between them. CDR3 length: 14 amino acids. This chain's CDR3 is CASSSGTTNEKLFF. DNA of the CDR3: TGTGCCAGCAGTTCCGGGACAACTAATGAAAAACTGTTTTTT.

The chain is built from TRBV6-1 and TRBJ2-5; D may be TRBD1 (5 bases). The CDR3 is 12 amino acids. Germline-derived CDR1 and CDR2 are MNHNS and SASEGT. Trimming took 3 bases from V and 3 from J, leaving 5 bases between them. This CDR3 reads CASSDREETQYF. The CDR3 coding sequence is TGTGCCAGCAGTGACAGGGAAGAGACCCAGTACTTC.

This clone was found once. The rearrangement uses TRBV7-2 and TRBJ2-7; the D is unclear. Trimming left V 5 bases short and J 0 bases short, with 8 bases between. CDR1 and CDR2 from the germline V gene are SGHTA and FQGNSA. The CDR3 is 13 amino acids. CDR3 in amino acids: CASSSWPSYEQYF. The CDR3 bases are TGTGCCAGCAGCAGTTGGCCCTCCTACGAGCAGTACTTC.

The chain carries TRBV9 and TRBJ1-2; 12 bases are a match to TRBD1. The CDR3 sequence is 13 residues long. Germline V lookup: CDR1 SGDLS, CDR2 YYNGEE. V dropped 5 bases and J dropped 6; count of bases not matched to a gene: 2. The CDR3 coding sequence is TGTGCCAGCAGGGGGACAGGGGGCAATGGCTACACCTTC. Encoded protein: CASRGTGGNGYTF.

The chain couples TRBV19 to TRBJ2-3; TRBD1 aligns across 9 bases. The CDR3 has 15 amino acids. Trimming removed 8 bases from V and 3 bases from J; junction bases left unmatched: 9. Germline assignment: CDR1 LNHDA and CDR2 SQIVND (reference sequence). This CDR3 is CASSQGAQRTDTQYF. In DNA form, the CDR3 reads TGTGCCAGTTCACAGGGGGCGCAGCGGACAGATACGCAGTATTTT.

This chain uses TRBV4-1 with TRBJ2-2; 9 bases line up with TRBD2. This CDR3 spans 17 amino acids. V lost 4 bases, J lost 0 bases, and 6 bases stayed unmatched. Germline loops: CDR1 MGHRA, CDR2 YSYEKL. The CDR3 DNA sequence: TGCGCCAGCAGCCTCCGGACTAGCGCCTCGAACACCGGGGAGCTGTTTTTT. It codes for CASSLRTSASNTGELFF.

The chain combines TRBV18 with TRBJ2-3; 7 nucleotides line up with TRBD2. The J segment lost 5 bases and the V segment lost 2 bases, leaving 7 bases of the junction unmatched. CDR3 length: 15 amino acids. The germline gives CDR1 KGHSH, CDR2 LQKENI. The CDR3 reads CASSPIGGREDTQYF. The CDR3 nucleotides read TGTGCCAGCTCACCAATCGGGGGGAGGGAAGATACGCAGTATTTT. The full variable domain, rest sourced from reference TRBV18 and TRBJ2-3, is NAGVMQNPRHLVRRRGQEARLRCSPMKGHSHVYWYRQLPEEGLKFMVYLQKENIIDESGMPKERFSAEFPKEGPSILRIQQVVRGDSAAYFCASSPIGGREDTQYFGPGTRLTVL.

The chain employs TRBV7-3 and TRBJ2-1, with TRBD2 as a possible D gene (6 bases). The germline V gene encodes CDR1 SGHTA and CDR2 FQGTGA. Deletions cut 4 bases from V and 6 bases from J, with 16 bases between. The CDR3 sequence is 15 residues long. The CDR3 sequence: CASSSPTSFGNEQFF. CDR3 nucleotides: TGTGCCAGCAGCTCGCCGACTAGTTTCGGCAATGAGCAGTTCTTC.

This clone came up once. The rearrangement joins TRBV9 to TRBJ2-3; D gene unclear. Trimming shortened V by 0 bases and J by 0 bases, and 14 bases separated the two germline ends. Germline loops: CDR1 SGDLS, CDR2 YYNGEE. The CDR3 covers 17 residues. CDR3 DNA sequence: TGTGCCAGCAGCGTAGGGCGGCAGACCTCTAGCACAGATACGCAGTATTTT. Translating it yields CASSVGRQTSSTDTQYF.

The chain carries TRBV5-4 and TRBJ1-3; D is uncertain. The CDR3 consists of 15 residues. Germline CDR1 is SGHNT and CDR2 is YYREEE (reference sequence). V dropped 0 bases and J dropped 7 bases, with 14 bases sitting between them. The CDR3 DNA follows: TGTGCCAGCAGCTTGGCGGATGGAGTTGGTAACACCATATATTTT. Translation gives CASSLADGVGNTIYF.

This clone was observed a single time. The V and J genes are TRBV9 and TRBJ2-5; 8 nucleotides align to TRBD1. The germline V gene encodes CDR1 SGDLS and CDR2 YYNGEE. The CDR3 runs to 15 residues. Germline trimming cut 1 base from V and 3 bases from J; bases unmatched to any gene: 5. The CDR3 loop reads CASSVSGQAKETQYF. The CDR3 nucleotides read TGTGCCAGCAGCGTATCGGGACAGGCAAAAGAGACCCAGTACTTC.

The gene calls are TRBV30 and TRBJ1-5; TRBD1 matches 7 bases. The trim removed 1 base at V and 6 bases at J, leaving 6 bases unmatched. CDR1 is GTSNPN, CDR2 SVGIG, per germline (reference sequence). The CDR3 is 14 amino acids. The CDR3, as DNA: TGTGCCTGGAGTGACAAGGGGGCTATTCAGCCCCAGCATTTT. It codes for CAWSDKGAIQPQHF.

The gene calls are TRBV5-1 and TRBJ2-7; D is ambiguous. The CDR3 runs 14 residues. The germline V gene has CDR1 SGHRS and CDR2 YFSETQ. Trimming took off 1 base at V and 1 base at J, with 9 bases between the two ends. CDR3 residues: CASSLLRQSYEQYF. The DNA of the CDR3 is TGCGCCAGCAGCTTGTTGAGGCAGTCCTACGAGCAGTACTTC.

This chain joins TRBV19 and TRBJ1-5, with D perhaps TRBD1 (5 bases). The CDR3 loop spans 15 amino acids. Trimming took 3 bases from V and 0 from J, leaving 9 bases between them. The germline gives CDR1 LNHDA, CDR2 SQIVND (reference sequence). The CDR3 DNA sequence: TGTGCCAGTAGTATTGGGGACTATAGCAATCAGCCCCAGCATTTT. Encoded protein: CASSIGDYSNQPQHF.

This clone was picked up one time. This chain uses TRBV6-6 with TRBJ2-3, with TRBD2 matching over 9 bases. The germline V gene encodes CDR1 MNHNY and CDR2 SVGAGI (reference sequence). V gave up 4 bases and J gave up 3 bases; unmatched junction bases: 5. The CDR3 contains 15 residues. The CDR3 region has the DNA TGTGCCAGCAGTTGGGGCGGGGGGGCGACAGATACGCAGTATTTT. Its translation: CASSWGGGATDTQYF.